This T cell receptor beta chain was obtained from a study of CD8 T cells in ankylosing spondylitis (dated by TCRdb to 2016 to 2017). The study in broad terms: The study set out to find disease-linked TCR variants by profiling T cell receptor beta repertoires in ankylosing spondylitis patients and healthy donors. Peripheral blood was sampled, and synovial fluid was additionally collected from ankylosing spondylitis patients. The full study cohort was made up of approximately 27 ankylosing spondylitis patients and approximately 100 healthy donors.

The sample holds many counts of this clonotype. The clone's antigen remains unknown. Base qualities are missing; no much larger clone stands one base away. Here is what the overall study found, with its caveats: Blood from ankylosing spondylitis patients appeared to be characterized by a TCR beta motif composed of several highly homologous amino acid variants. Significant enrichment of the disease-linked clones was reported in matched synovial fluid samples from ankylosing spondylitis patients. The disease-linked clones showed a CD8+ phenotype and occurred at relatively low frequencies in peripheral blood. Some motif variants had previously been reported in the synovial fluid and blood of reactive arthritis patients, which suggests shared mechanisms of disease initiation.

Sequenced using an Illumina HiSeq 2500. TCR beta libraries were prepared by quantitative 5'-RACE with molecular barcodes. The authors processed their data as follows. A new computational method, built on a probabilistic model of VDJ rearrangement, was used to identify disease-linked TCR variants. TCRdb reanalyzed the raw reads on its own, using fastp at Q25 for trimming and MiXCR for clone calling, and kept in-frame beta chains. Under each unique CDR3 protein, matching rows form one entry showing the most common genes and DNA. These V and J calls rely on TCRdb rather than the paper's analysis. The sample contains about 460,000 distinct CDR3 sequences, over 4% of them found a single time. Together, the top ten hold around 3.4% of the sample. Measured from the cysteine to the phenylalanine, the CDR3 is 14 residues long. Only the CDR3 DNA stays, 42 bases, in frame from base 1. Based on the germline V gene (reference sequence), the CDR1 and CDR2 sequences are DFQATT and SNEGSKA. V drops 0 bases and J drops 6 bases, leaving 12 bases in between.

The sequence was collected from a male donor with ankylosing spondylitis. Rearrangement joined TRBV20-1 to TRBJ1-5; a tentative D match to TRBD1 spans 5 bases. Sequenced material: blood, either unsorted or a sorted T cell fraction (not recorded which). This receptor carries the CDR3 CSARDPRGAQPQHF. The DNA is as follows: TGCAGTGCTAGAGATCCCCGGGGCGCTCAGCCCCAGCATTTT.